Each of the 20 T cell receptor beta chains below was sequenced from the same sample in a study of shared clonotypes between healthy human individuals. Assay: immunoSEQ multiplex PCR; the TCRdb copy retains only in-frame clones and omits some. The sample yields 2 million to 2.5 million clones, roughly 96% seen once. The sequenced material came from naive CD4+ T cells sorted from blood. The sample's subset: CD45RA+ positively selected. These receptors all come from a man younger than 30 in good health.

CDR3 residues: CASSLDLTGELFF. CDR3 in DNA: TGTGCCAGCAGCTTAGACCTCACCGGGGAGCTGTTTTTT. The chain uses TRBV11-2 and TRBJ2-2; D gene ambiguous. The germline CDR1 and CDR2 sequences are SGHAT and FQNNGV. The length of the CDR3 is 13 residues. Trimming cost V 0 bases and J 4 bases, with 3 bases left between them.

The V call is TRBV29-1, the J call TRBJ1-2; 8 bases agree with TRBD1. Germline V gives CDR1 SQVTM, CDR2 ANQGSEA. The CDR3 extends over 14 amino acids. Unmatched junction bases numbered 10, after V lost 5 bases and J lost 5 bases. The DNA for the CDR3 is TGCAGCGTTCCCCACTCGGACAGGGCATATGGCTACACCTTC. Protein product: CSVPHSDRAYGYTF.

CDR3 nucleotide sequence: TGTGCCAGCAGTTTATCGCCGGGGCCGAACACTGAAGCTTTCTTT. Its translation: CASSLSPGPNTEAFF. The chain couples TRBV27 to TRBJ1-1, with D maybe TRBD1 (5 bases). This CDR3 has 15 amino acids. Germline CDR1 MNHEY, CDR2 SMNVEV (reference sequence). Trimming pared 0 bases from V and 1 base from J, leaving 9 bases between.

The V and J genes are TRBV7-2 and TRBJ2-7; possible D gene TRBD1, 5 bases. The ends were cut back, 6 bases at V and 5 bases at J, with 17 bases in the middle. CDR3 size: 14 residues. CDR1 SGHTA and CDR2 FQGNSA come from the germline V gene. The CDR3 DNA is TGTGCCAGCAGTTCCACAGGACCCCGAAACGAGCAGTACTTC. It translates to CASSSTGPRNEQYF.

This chain links TRBV7-6 with TRBJ2-1, with 7 nucleotides matching TRBD2. The CDR3 is 15 amino acids. Germline-derived CDR1 and CDR2 are SGHVS and FNYEAQ. V lost 6 bases, J lost 6 bases, and 11 bases stayed unmatched. As DNA, the CDR3 is TGTGCCAGCAGTCCTACCTTCGCTAGCGGCAATGAGCAGTTCTTC. It specifies CASSPTFASGNEQFF.

The J gene is TRBJ1-5, the V gene TRBV2; D call uncertain. The CDR3 has 14 residues. Germline lookup yields CDR1 SNHLY and CDR2 FYNNEI. Trimming left V 10 bases short and J 5 bases short, with 18 bases between. CDR3 bases: TGTGCCACCTTTTCCCCCGACGGAGATCAGCCCCAGCATTTT. This encodes CATFSPDGDQPQHF.

The chain uses TRBV4-3 and TRBJ2-2; a possible D gene is TRBD2 (5 bases). The CDR3 extends over 16 amino acids. Germline values: CDR1 LGHNA, CDR2 YSLEER. The ends were cut back, 4 bases at V and 1 base at J, with 13 bases in the middle. The CDR3 spells CASSPRADLNTGELFF. Here the CDR3 DNA reads TGCGCCAGCAGCCCCAGAGCGGACTTGAACACCGGGGAGCTGTTTTTT.

The rearrangement uses TRBV6-1 and TRBJ2-7; 10 bases are a match to TRBD1. This CDR3 comprises 15 residues. Germline V CDR1 and CDR2: MNHNS, SASEGT. Trimming cost V 5 bases and J 3 bases; bases outside gene matches: 7. The CDR3: CASSRDRGPNYEQYF. The CDR3 bases are TGTGCCAGCAGTCGCGACAGGGGGCCGAACTACGAGCAGTACTTC.

V is TRBV4-1 and J is TRBJ2-1; 7 bases align to TRBD1. Germline V lookup: CDR1 MGHRA, CDR2 YSYEKL. Germline trimming cut 4 bases from V and 6 bases from J; bases unmatched to any gene: 12. The CDR3 sequence is 16 residues long. The CDR3 nucleotides read TGCGCCAGCAGCCTAGCCCCCCGGGACAGTCCCAATGAGCAGTTCTTC. It is translated as CASSLAPRDSPNEQFF.

The rearrangement links TRBV4-3 to TRBJ2-3; 14 bases line up with TRBD2. The CDR3 has 17 residues. Trimming cost V 1 base and J 1 base; bases outside gene matches: 1. The germline V gene encodes CDR1 LGHNA and CDR2 YSLEER. The CDR3 here is CASSQGLAGGGTDTQYF. CDR3 nucleotide sequence: TGCGCCAGCAGCCAAGGACTAGCGGGAGGGGGCACAGATACGCAGTATTTT.

Remarks on this clone: This same CDR3 is encoded by further DNA sequences in the sample. The chain links TRBV5-4 to TRBJ2-3; 14 bases align to TRBD2. CDR1 is SGHNT and CDR2 is YYREEE in the germline V gene (reference sequence). V lost 0 bases to trimming and J lost 0 bases; unmatched junction nucleotides: 0. The CDR3 extends over 17 amino acids. The CDR3 is CASSLGLAGGSTDTQYF. CDR3 sequence (DNA): TGTGCCAGCAGCTTGGGACTAGCGGGGGGGAGCACAGATACGCAGTATTTT.

This clone came up once. The chain employs TRBV6-6 and TRBJ2-3; possible D gene TRBD1, 5 bases. Germline V CDR1 and CDR2: MNHNY, SVGAGI (reference sequence). V was trimmed by 6 bases and J by 3 bases, leaving 16 bases between them. The CDR3 has 15 residues. CDR3 DNA: TGTGCCAGCAGCGCTAGAGAAGGGGCTACAGATACGCAGTATTTT. Its protein is CASSAREGATDTQYF.

The CDR3 bases are TGTGCCAGCAGAACAGGGCTTAGCGAAAAACTGTTTTTT. Translating it yields CASRTGLSEKLFF. This chain links TRBV2 with TRBJ1-4; D might be TRBD1 (6 bases). The germline gives CDR1 SNHLY, CDR2 FYNNEI. The V end lost 6 bases, the J end lost 8 bases, and 13 bases lay between the germline ends. The CDR3 is 13 residues long.

V and J are TRBV7-3 and TRBJ1-2, with 9 positions matching TRBD1. Germline V gene lookup returns CDR1 SGHTA and CDR2 FQGTGA. The CDR3 is 15 amino acids. The junction had 7 bases not matched to a gene; V was cut back by 4 bases and J by 4 bases. The CDR3 DNA sequence: TGTGCCAGCAGCTCAACAGGGGGCCCTCCCTATGGCTACACCTTC. Protein sequence: CASSSTGGPPYGYTF.

This clone has just one count. This sequence joins TRBV16 and TRBJ2-7, with D possibly being TRBD2 (5 bases). Germline V CDR1 and CDR2: KGHSY, FQNENV. Trimming removed 2 bases at V and 7 bases at J, with 15 bases between. The CDR3 sequence is 14 residues long. In nucleotides, the CDR3 is TGTGCCAGCAGCCAACAGACTATCCCTTGGGAGCAGTACTTC. Amino acid sequence: CASSQQTIPWEQYF.

The chain recombines TRBV12-2 with TRBJ1-5. TRBV12-2 is listed as a pseudogene. There are 15 residues in the CDR3. Here the CDR3 reads CASRLEMRGNQPQHF. DNA for the CDR3: TGTGCAAGTCGCTTAGAAATGAGGGGCAATCAGCCCCAGCATTTT.

The V and J genes are TRBV29-1 and TRBJ2-7; TRBD2 agrees at 12 bases. With V trimmed by 1 base and J by 4 bases, 5 bases remained unmatched. The CDR3 runs to 15 residues. Per the germline V gene, CDR1 is SQVTM and CDR2 is ANQGSEA. CDR3 in DNA: TGCAGCGTTGAAGGACAAACTAGCGGGAGGTACGAGCAGTACTTC. Translation gives CSVEGQTSGRYEQYF.

The chain joins TRBV9 to TRBJ1-3; 10 nucleotides align to TRBD1. The V gene end was trimmed by 4 bases and the J gene end by 3 bases; junction bases not matched to a gene: 13. The germline gives CDR1 SGDLS, CDR2 YYNGEE. This CDR3 is built from 18 residues. CDR3 sequence (DNA): TGTGCCAGCAGCACTCGGACAGGGGGTTCGACGTTTGGAAACACCATATATTTT. This codes for CASSTRTGGSTFGNTIYF.

The chain couples TRBV7-2 to TRBJ1-5; no firm D call. Trimming took 2 bases from V and 3 from J, leaving 11 bases between them. CDR1 and CDR2 (germline): SGHTA, FQGNSA. CDR3 length equals 15 residues. The CDR3 region is CASSLLSAFNQPQHF. CDR3 DNA: TGTGCCAGCAGCTTACTCTCGGCATTCAATCAGCCCCAGCATTTT.

As for this clone: At the DNA level, this CDR3 is encoded by other sequences in the same sample as well. V is TRBV5-1 and J is TRBJ1-1; D is ambiguous. The V gene's germline CDR1 is SGHRS and CDR2 YFSETQ. The V and J ends lost 0 bases and 1 base respectively, with 7 bases between them. The CDR3 spans 14 residues. Here the CDR3 reads CASSLGPGNTEAFF. The CDR3 nucleotides read TGCGCCAGCAGCTTGGGTCCGGGGAACACTGAAGCTTTCTTT.